Below, 21 T cell receptor beta chains from the same sample are listed, as sequenced in a study of cytomegalovirus exposure and HLA in healthy donors. The PCR had 60 Vbeta and 13 Jbeta primers. TCRdb keeps only in-frame clones here, not all; method: immunoSEQ multiplex PCR. With approximately 140,000 clones in the sample, the ten largest clones hold about 2.2%. Sequenced material: PBMCs. Receptors originate from a woman under 30 in good health and CMV-seronegative.

The rearrangement uses TRBV7-2 and TRBJ2-1, with TRBD2 matching 7 bases. The CDR3 is 15 amino acids. Germline CDR1 SGHTA, CDR2 FQGNSA. V dropped 7 bases and J dropped 3; count of bases not matched to a gene: 9. CDR3 bases: TGTGCCAGCACCCTGGGGGGAGGGATCTACAATGAGCAGTTCTTC. Translated, it gives CASTLGGGIYNEQFF. The entire variable domain, with the rest obtained from reference TRBV7-2 and TRBJ2-1, is as follows: GAGVSQSPSNKVTEKGKDVELRCDPISGHTALYWYRQSLGQGLEFLIYFQGNSAPDKSGLPSDRFSAERTGGSVSTLTIQRTQQEDSAVYLCASTLGGGIYNEQFFGPGTRLTVL.

In regard to this clone: In the same sample, other DNA sequences code for this CDR3. The chain has TRBV18 and TRBJ1-4; D is undetermined. From germline, CDR1 is KGHSH and CDR2 LQKENI. The CDR3 runs to 13 residues. V dropped 2 bases and J dropped 3 bases, with 4 bases sitting between them. In DNA form, the CDR3 reads TGTGCCAGCTCACCAGCGGCTAATGAAAAACTGTTTTTT. Its protein product is CASSPAANEKLFF.

The J gene is TRBJ1-3, the V gene TRBV28; no reliable D call. Trimming pared 2 bases from V and 0 bases from J, leaving 5 bases between. In germline, CDR1 is MDHEN, CDR2 SYDVKM. The CDR3 loop spans 14 amino acids. CDR3 region: CASSLQASGNTIYF. DNA of the CDR3: TGTGCCAGCAGTTTACAGGCCTCTGGAAACACCATATATTTT.

The J gene is TRBJ2-5, the V gene TRBV5-1; 13 nucleotides align to TRBD2. The J call is in doubt because the DNA end fits TRBJ2-7 better. Per the germline V gene, CDR1 is SGHRS and CDR2 is YFSETQ. The CDR3 is 16 amino acids. The DNA of the CDR3 is TGCGCCAGCAGCGGACTAGCGGGAGCCGTTGGTCACGAGCAGTACTTC. Its protein is CASSGLAGAVGHEQYF.

A remark on this clone: Other DNA sequences in the same sample also yield this CDR3. This chain connects TRBV11-3 to TRBJ1-1; no firm D call. The germline V gene encodes CDR1 SGHNT and CDR2 YENEEA. The CDR3 runs 14 residues. V lost 1 base and J lost 1, with 7 bases in between. CDR3: CASSLAGGNTEAFF. DNA for the CDR3: TGTGCCAGCAGCTTAGCCGGCGGGAACACTGAAGCTTTCTTT.

The chain uses TRBV6-1 and TRBJ2-2; no clear D gene. The V gene's germline CDR1 is MNHNS and CDR2 SASEGT. The CDR3 is 13 amino acids. V lost 3 bases to trimming and J lost 1 base, with 3 bases between them. CDR3 in DNA: TGTGCCAGCAGTGACCTGAACACCGGGGAGCTGTTTTTT. Encoded protein: CASSDLNTGELFF.

The chain uses TRBV19 and TRBJ1-4; possible D gene TRBD1, 6 bases. This CDR3 region has 15 residues. V lost 7 bases, J lost 6 bases, and 18 bases lay in between. Germline CDR1 reads LNHDA; CDR2 reads SQIVND (reference sequence). The CDR3 is CASNTQGGAYEKLFF. DNA for the CDR3: TGTGCCAGTAATACCCAAGGGGGAGCCTATGAAAAACTGTTTTTT.

The rearrangement joins TRBV2 to TRBJ2-2, with D maybe TRBD1 (5 bases). Germline values: CDR1 SNHLY, CDR2 FYNNEI. The ends were cut back, 6 bases at V and 3 bases at J, with 14 bases in the middle. This CDR3 has 15 residues. The CDR3 here is CASRVGHVDTGELFF. CDR3 DNA: TGTGCCAGCAGGGTAGGACATGTTGACACCGGGGAGCTGTTTTTT. The entire variable domain, with the rest obtained from reference TRBV2 and TRBJ2-2, is as follows: EPEVTQTPSHQVTQMGQEVILRCVPISNHLYFYWYRQILGQKVEFLVSFYNNEISEKSEIFDDQFSVERPDGSNFTLKIRSTKLEDSAMYFCASRVGHVDTGELFFGEGSRLTVL.

The chain carries TRBV5-1 and TRBJ2-6, with D possibly being TRBD2 (6 bases). CDR1 and CDR2 (germline): SGHRS, YFSETQ. The germline V and J ends were trimmed by 4 bases and 4 bases, with 15 bases remaining between them. CDR3 length: 16 amino acids. The CDR3 DNA follows: TGCGCCAGCAGCCGTGAGGCGGGGTCCGGGGCCAACGTCCTGACTTTC. Protein product: CASSREAGSGANVLTF.

The rearrangement joins TRBV11-2 to TRBJ2-3; 9 nucleotides align to TRBD2. The CDR3 is 17 residues long. In germline, CDR1 is SGHAT, CDR2 FQNNGV. With V trimmed by 0 bases and J by 9 bases, 13 bases remained unmatched. CDR3 residues: CASSLDRPGTSSGTQYF. CDR3 in DNA: TGTGCCAGCAGCTTAGATCGTCCAGGGACTAGCTCGGGGACGCAGTATTTT.

The chain links TRBV29-1 to TRBJ1-3; maybe TRBD1 (5 bases). The CDR3 spans 14 residues. The V end was cut by 0 bases, the J end by 4 bases, with 10 bases between. The germline gives CDR1 SQVTM, CDR2 ANQGSEA. The CDR3 here is CSVEDPTEGNTIYF. The CDR3 DNA is TGCAGCGTTGAAGATCCGACAGAAGGAAACACCATATATTTT.

V and J are TRBV10-3 and TRBJ1-1; perhaps TRBD1 as D (5 bases). CDR1 ENHRY and CDR2 SYGVKD come from the germline V gene. Trimming stripped 4 bases from V and 3 bases from J, with 12 bases between. The CDR3 spans 14 residues. CDR3 sequence (DNA): TGTGCCATCAGTGGGGCAGGGAGGGACACTGAAGCTTTCTTT. Encoded protein: CAISGAGRDTEAFF.

V is TRBV5-4 and J is TRBJ1-2; 12 positions match TRBD1. Germline CDR1 and CDR2: SGHNT and YYREEE (reference sequence). The CDR3 is made up of 14 amino acids. The V segment lost 3 bases and the J segment 3 bases; nucleotides outside the gene matches: 0. This CDR3 is CASSWDRGHYGYTF. DNA of the CDR3: TGTGCCAGCAGCTGGGACAGGGGGCACTATGGCTACACCTTC.

The chain links TRBV29-1 to TRBJ1-1; TRBD1 matches at 7 bases. The V gene's germline CDR1 is SQVTM and CDR2 ANQGSEA. The CDR3 is made up of 13 amino acids. V gave up 5 bases and J gave up 1 base; unmatched junction bases: 4. CDR3 sequence: CSVSGQTNTEAFF. Written as DNA, the CDR3 is TGCAGCGTTTCGGGACAGACGAACACTGAAGCTTTCTTT.

The chain carries TRBV4-2 and TRBJ2-7; tentatively, D is TRBD1 (7 bases). This CDR3 has 14 residues. The V end was cut by 4 bases, the J end by 3 bases, with 13 bases between. Germline-derived CDR1 and CDR2 are LGHNA and YNFKEQ. This CDR3 is CASSLSRGDYEQYF. DNA for the CDR3: TGTGCCAGCAGCCTTAGCAGGGGGGACTACGAGCAGTACTTC.

The CDR3 region has the DNA TGCGCCAGCAGCCAAGCCTCTCTGGGGCCAAGAGGCTACACCTTC. Its translation: CASSQASLGPRGYTF. The chain is built from TRBV4-3 and TRBJ1-2; perhaps TRBD1 as D (5 bases). From germline, CDR1 is LGHNA and CDR2 YSLEER. Trimming cost V 1 base and J 8 bases, with 17 bases left between them. This CDR3 region has 15 residues.

The chain carries TRBV11-2 and TRBJ1-4; D might be TRBD1 (6 bases). The V end lost 3 bases, the J end lost 7 bases, and 9 bases lay between the germline ends. CDR1 is SGHAT, CDR2 FQNNGV, per germline. This CDR3 is 13 amino acids long. DNA for the CDR3: TGTGCCAGCAGCTTGTCAGGGGTTGAAAAACTGTTTTTT. Protein product: CASSLSGVEKLFF.

This chain connects TRBV7-2 to TRBJ2-5, with 8 bases identical to TRBD2. CDR1 and CDR2 from the germline V gene are SGHTA and FQGNSA. The CDR3 has 17 amino acids. After removal of 6 bases from V and 5 bases from J, the junction contained 17 bases not matched to a gene. The CDR3 region has the DNA TGTGCCAGCAGTGAACTCGGGGGGGGAGGGCCCATGGAGACCCAGTACTTC. This codes for CASSELGGGGPMETQYF.

The gene calls are TRBV13 and TRBJ2-1; 8 positions agree with TRBD2. Germline assignment: CDR1 PRHDT and CDR2 FYEKMQ (reference sequence). V lost 0 bases, J lost 2 bases, and 3 bases stayed unmatched. The CDR3 spans 16 residues. The CDR3 region is CASSLGLAATYNEQFF. The CDR3 nucleotides read TGTGCCAGCAGCTTAGGACTAGCGGCTACCTACAATGAGCAGTTCTTC.

V and J are TRBV10-3 and TRBJ2-5; 10 positions agree with TRBD1. CDR3 length equals 17 residues. V gave up 4 bases and J gave up 0 bases; unmatched junction bases: 8. The germline CDR1 and CDR2 sequences are ENHRY and SYGVKD. CDR3 loop: CAISVHPDRGDQETQYF. In nucleotides, the CDR3 is TGTGCCATCAGTGTACATCCGGACAGGGGGGACCAAGAGACCCAGTACTTC.

The genes are TRBV25-1 and TRBJ1-5, with D unclear. CDR3 size: 18 residues. Trimming removed 2 bases from V and 0 bases from J, with 17 bases in between. The germline V gene encodes CDR1 MGHDK and CDR2 SYGVNS. Here the CDR3 DNA reads TGTGCCAGCAGTGAAGGCAGGTCTTGGAACTCTAGCAATCAGCCCCAGCATTTT. This sequence encodes CASSEGRSWNSSNQPQHF.